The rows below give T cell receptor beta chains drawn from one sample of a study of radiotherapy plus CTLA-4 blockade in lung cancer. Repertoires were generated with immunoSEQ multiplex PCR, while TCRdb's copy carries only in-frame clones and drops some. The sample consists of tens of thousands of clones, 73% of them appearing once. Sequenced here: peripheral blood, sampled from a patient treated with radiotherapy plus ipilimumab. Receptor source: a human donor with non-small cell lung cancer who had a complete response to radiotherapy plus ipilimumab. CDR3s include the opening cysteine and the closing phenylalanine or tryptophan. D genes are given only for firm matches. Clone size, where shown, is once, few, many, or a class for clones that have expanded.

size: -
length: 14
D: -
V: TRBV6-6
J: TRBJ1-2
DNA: TGTGCCAGCAGTTACGGGCAGAACCTTTATGGCTACACCTTC
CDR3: CASSYGQNLYGYTF

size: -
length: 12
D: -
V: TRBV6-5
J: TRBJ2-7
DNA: TGTGCCAGCAGCCCGCGGCGAGAGGAGCAGTACTTC
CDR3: CASSPRREEQYF

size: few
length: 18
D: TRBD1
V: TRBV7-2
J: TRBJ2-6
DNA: TGTGCCAGCAGCCCGAGACAGGGTTCTTTTACTGGGGCCAACGTCCTGACTTTC
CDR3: CASSPRQGSFTGANVLTF

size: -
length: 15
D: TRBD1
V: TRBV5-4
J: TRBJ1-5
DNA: TGTGCCAGCAGCTTGCAGGGGGTTAGCAATCAGCCCCAGCATTTT
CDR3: CASSLQGVSNQPQHF

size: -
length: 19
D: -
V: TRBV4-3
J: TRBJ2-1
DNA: TGCGCCAGCAGCCGAAAGTTCACCCCCTACGGGGGGCTGGAGAATGAGCAGTTCTTC
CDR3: CASSRKFTPYGGLENEQFF

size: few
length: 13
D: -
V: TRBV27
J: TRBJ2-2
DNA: TGTGCCAGCAGTTTTTCGGGAATCGGGGAGCTGTTTTTT
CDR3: CASSFSGIGELFF

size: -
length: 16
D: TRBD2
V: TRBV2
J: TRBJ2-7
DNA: TGTGCCAGCAGTGAAAGGGACGGGAGGTCATCCTACGAGCAGTACTTC
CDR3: CASSERDGRSSYEQYF

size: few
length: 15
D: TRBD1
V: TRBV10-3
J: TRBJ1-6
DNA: TGTGCCACTCAAATGCCGGGACAGGGCGATTCACCCCTCCACTTT
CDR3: CATQMPGQGDSPLHF

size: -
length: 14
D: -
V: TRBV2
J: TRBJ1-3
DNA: TGTGCCAGCACCCCGACAGGATCTGGAAACACCATATATTTT
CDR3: CASTPTGSGNTIYF

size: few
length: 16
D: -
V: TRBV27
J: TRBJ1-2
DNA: TGTGCCAGCAGTTTATCTGTCGGGGATCTAGTCTATGGCTACACCTTC
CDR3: CASSLSVGDLVYGYTF

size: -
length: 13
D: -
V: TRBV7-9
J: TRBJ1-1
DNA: TGTGCCAGCAGCTTAGGAGGTGTGGCTGAAGCTTTCTTT
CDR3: CASSLGGVAEAFF

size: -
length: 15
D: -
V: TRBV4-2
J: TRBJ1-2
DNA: TGTGCCAGCAGCCAAGAGGACGTCAGGGCCCATGGCTACACCTTC
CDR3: CASSQEDVRAHGYTF

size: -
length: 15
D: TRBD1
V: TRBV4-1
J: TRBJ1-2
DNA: TGCGCCAGCAGCCACACAGGGGGCGCGTTGAGGGGCTACACCTTC
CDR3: CASSHTGGALRGYTF

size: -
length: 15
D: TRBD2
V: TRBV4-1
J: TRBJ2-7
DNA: TGCGCCAGCAGCGTCGGGACTAGCGGGAGCTACGAGCAGTACTTC
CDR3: CASSVGTSGSYEQYF

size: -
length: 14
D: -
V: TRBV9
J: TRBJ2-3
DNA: TGTGCCAGCAGCGTACAGACAGGCACAGATACGCAGTATTTT
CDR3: CASSVQTGTDTQYF

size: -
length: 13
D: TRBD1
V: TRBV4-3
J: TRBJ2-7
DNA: TGCGCCAGCAGCCATGACAGGGGCTACGAGCAGTACTTC
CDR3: CASSHDRGYEQYF

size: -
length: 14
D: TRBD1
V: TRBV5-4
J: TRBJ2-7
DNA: TGTGCCAGCAGCAGGGGACAGGGCCCCTACGAGCAGTACTTC
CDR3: CASSRGQGPYEQYF

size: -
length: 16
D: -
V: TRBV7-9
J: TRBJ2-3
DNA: TGTGCCAGCAGCCCACGTTGGCTCGGGGGCACAGATACGCAGTATTTT
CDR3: CASSPRWLGGTDTQYF

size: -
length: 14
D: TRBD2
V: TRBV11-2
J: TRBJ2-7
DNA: TGTGCCAGCAGCTGGAGCGGGGGGGCCTACGAGCAGTACTTC
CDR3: CASSWSGGAYEQYF

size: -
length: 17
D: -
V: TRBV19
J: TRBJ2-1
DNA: TGTGCCAGTAGTATCTCGGTGTTAGCGGCCTCCTACAATGAGCAGTTCTTC
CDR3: CASSISVLAASYNEQFF

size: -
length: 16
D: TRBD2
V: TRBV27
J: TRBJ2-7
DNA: TGTGCCAGCAGTTTATGGGCTAGCGGGAGTCTCTACGAGCAGTACTTC
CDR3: CASSLWASGSLYEQYF

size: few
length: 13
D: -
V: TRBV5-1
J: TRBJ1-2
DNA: TGCGCCAGCAGCTTGTCGGGGTACTATGGCTACACCTTC
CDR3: CASSLSGYYGYTF

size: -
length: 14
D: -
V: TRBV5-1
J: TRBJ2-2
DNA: TGCGCCAGCAGCTTTTCAACAGGCCCCGGGGAGCTGTTTTTT
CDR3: CASSFSTGPGELFF

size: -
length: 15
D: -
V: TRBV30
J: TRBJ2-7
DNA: TGTGCCTGGAGTGTCGGGCCAGGGCGAACCTACGAGCAGTACTTC
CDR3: CAWSVGPGRTYEQYF

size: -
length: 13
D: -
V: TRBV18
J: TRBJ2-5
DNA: TGTGCCAGCTCACCAGCAGACCAAGAGACCCAGTACTTC
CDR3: CASSPADQETQYF

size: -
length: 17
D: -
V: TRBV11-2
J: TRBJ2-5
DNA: TGTGCCAGCAGCTTAATCAAGGGCGTCGGGGGAAAAGAGACCCAGTACTTC
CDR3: CASSLIKGVGGKETQYF

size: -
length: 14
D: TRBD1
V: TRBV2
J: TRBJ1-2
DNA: TGTGCCAGCAGTTGGGACAGTAACTACTATGGCTACACCTTC
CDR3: CASSWDSNYYGYTF

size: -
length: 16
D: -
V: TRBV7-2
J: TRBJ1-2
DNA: TGTGCCAGCAGCTTAAGCCCCCGAACAGGGAACTATGGCTACACCTTC
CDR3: CASSLSPRTGNYGYTF

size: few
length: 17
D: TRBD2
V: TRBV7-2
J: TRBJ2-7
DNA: TGTGCCAGCAGCCCCATAGCGGGGGGCCCTTCCACCTACGAGCAGTACTTC
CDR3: CASSPIAGGPSTYEQYF

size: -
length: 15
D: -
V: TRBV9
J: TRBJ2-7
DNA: TGTGCCAGCAGCTGGGGGCAGGCAAACTCCTACGAGCAGTACTTC
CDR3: CASSWGQANSYEQYF

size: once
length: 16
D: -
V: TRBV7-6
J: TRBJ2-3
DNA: TGTGCCAGCAGCGAACAGGGCGGACTGCCCGCAGATACGCAGTATTTT
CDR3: CASSEQGGLPADTQYF

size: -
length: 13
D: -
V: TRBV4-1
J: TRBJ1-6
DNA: TGCGCCAGCAGCCAAGATGAGTTTTCACCCCTCCACTTT
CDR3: CASSQDEFSPLHF

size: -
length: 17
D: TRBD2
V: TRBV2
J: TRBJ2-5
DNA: TGTGCCAGCAGTGATCGGCTAGCGGGTACGGGTCTTAAGACCCAGTACTTC
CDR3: CASSDRLAGTGLKTQYF

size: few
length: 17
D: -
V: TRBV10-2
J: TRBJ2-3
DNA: TGCGCCAGCAGTGAGATATCGCGCGGTGTGGGCACAGATACGCAGTATTTT
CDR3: CASSEISRGVGTDTQYF

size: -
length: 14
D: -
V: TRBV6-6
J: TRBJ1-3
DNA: TGTGCCAGCAGTTACCCAGCGTCTGGAAACACCATATATTTT
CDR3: CASSYPASGNTIYF

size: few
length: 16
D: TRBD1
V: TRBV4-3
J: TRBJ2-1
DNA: TGCGCCAGCAGCCAAGCCACAGGGGTTAACTACAATGAGCAGTTCTTC
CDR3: CASSQATGVNYNEQFF

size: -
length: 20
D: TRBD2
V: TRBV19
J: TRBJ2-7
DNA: TGTGCCAGTAGTATACCTCGACAGGGACTAGCGGGAGAGGGGGACTACGAGCAGTACTTC
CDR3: CASSIPRQGLAGEGDYEQYF